One and the same sample provided the 25 T cell receptor beta chains below, sequenced in a study of T cell clonality in common variable immunodeficiency. The table came from immunoSEQ multiplex PCR; TCRdb's copy has only in-frame clones and leaves some out. Found here are 51,000 or so clones, no singletons; the ten largest cover just over 2%. The sequencing sample was made of peripheral blood mononuclear cells. The receptors here all came from a person between 18 and 69 years old in good health.

In this sample, this clone turned up many times. The missing CDR3 end, 3 residues past where the read stops, is filled in from the germline J gene. This chain connects TRBV18 to TRBJ2-6; 8 nucleotides agree with TRBD2. Germline V gene lookup returns CDR1 KGHSH and CDR2 LQKENI. The CDR3 has 18 residues. Germline trimming cut 3 bases from V and 3 bases from J; bases unmatched to any gene: 10. The covered CDR3 bases are TGTGCCAGCTCACCCTTGCCGGGACTAGTAAGTGGGGCCAACGTC. Its translation is CASSPLPGLVSGANV. In full, the CDR3 is CASSPLPGLVSGANVLTF.

This clone was detected many times. The read terminates 3 residues ahead of where the CDR3 ends, so the germline J gene completes it. The chain couples TRBV7-2 to TRBJ2-7, with 7 bases aligning to TRBD2. Germline V gene lookup returns CDR1 SGHTA and CDR2 FQGNSA. With 2 bases clipped from V and 3 bases from J, the junction kept 7 bases outside the gene matches. This CDR3 region has 15 residues. The CDR3 loop reads CASSLHGGGYYEQYF. Incomplete CDR3 DNA: TGTGCCAGCAGCTTACACGGCGGGGGTTACTACGAG.

This clone was recorded at least ten times. The sequenced fragment ends 3 residues before the CDR3 boundary, so the rest is inferred from the germline J gene. This sequence joins TRBV6-2 or TRBV6-3 and TRBJ2-5; D not resolved. Germline assignment: CDR1 MNHEY and CDR2 SVGEGT. The CDR3 is 14 residues long. Between the trimmed V and J ends, which lost 0 bases and 3 bases, there was a span of 8 bases. This chain's CDR3 is CASSYSGLKETQYF. CDR3 DNA (partial): TGTGCCAGCAGTTACTCTGGCTTAAAAGAGACC.

This clone showed up many times. The read is 3 residues too short to cover the CDR3 end, so that end is filled in from the germline J gene. The V call is TRBV7-9, the J call TRBJ2-5; D uncertain. V was pared by 6 bases and J by 5 bases, with 10 bases between. This CDR3 is 12 amino acids long. Germline V gives CDR1 SEHNR, CDR2 FQNEAQ (reference sequence). The sequenced part of the CDR3 DNA is TGTGCCAGCAGTAGTAGTCGGGAGACC. This translates into CASSSSRET. The CDR3 in full is CASSSSRETQYF.

This clone has only a few counts. The read ends 3 residues early relative to the CDR3; the germline J gene fills the gap. V and J are TRBV11-2 and TRBJ2-1; 7 nucleotides agree with TRBD2. With 1 base clipped from V and 7 bases from J, the junction kept 4 bases outside the gene matches. The CDR3 contains 14 residues. The germline CDR1 and CDR2 sequences are SGHAT and FQNNGV. CDR3 bases read: TGTGCCAGCAGCTTAGGAGAACTAGCGAATGAG. This encodes CASSLGELANE. Given in full, the CDR3 is CASSLGELANEQFF.

A few counts support this clone. The missing CDR3 end, 3 residues past where the read stops, is filled in from the germline J gene. V gene TRBV7-6 combines with J gene TRBJ2-7; TRBD1 matches at 8 bases. V lost 3 bases, J lost 2 bases, and 3 bases stayed unmatched. In germline, CDR1 is SGHVS, CDR2 FNYEAQ. The CDR3 contains 14 residues. Partial CDR3 DNA: TGTGCCAGCAGCTTCGAACAGGGGGCCTACGAG. It translates to CASSFEQGAYE. The whole CDR3 sequence is CASSFEQGAYEQYF.

The table lists this clone with a few counts. The CDR3 is cut off 3 residues early in the read; its end comes from the germline J gene. The V and J genes are TRBV11-2 and TRBJ2-1; 7 bases map to TRBD1. This CDR3 spans 15 amino acids. Per the germline V gene, CDR1 is SGHAT and CDR2 is FQNNGV. V shed 4 bases and J 2 bases; nucleotides not matched to a gene: 5. The CDR3 loop is CASSSLQGPYNEQFF. The covered CDR3 bases are TGTGCCAGCAGCTCTTTACAGGGGCCCTACAATGAG.

This clone was recorded many times. The covered CDR3 bases are TGCGCCAGCAGCTTGAGTACAGGGGATATCTACGAG. This codes for CASSLSTGDIYE. The full CDR3 reads CASSLSTGDIYEQYF. J is TRBJ2-7 and V is TRBV5-1, with 7 bases fitting TRBD1. The sequence runs out 3 residues before the end of the CDR3; the remainder is reconstructed from the germline J gene. The CDR3 runs to 15 residues. Trimming took 1 base from V and 3 from J; bases not matched to a gene: 7. Germline V CDR1 and CDR2: SGHRS, YFSETQ.

This clone was seen ten or more times. The part of the CDR3 DNA that was read is TGCAGTGCTCCAGGACAGAGCCAAGAGACC. The encoded protein is CSAPGQSQET. The full CDR3 sequence reads CSAPGQSQETQYF. The genes are TRBV20-1 and TRBJ2-5; D possibly corresponds to TRBD1 (6 bases). The CDR3 end is not reached by the read, which stops 3 residues before it; the germline J gene fills it in. With 5 bases removed from V and 1 base from J, the gap between germline ends came to 11 bases. Germline CDR1 reads DFQATT; CDR2 reads SNEGSKA (reference sequence). The CDR3 spans 13 residues.

Notes on this clone: The read falls 3 residues short of the CDR3 end, and the missing part is taken from the germline J gene. The J gene is TRBJ1-5, the V gene TRBV19; TRBD1 is a possible D gene (5 bases). Per the germline V gene, CDR1 is LNHDA and CDR2 is SQIVND (reference sequence). The CDR3 sequence is 20 residues long. Trimming took off 4 bases at V and 0 bases at J, with 25 bases between the two ends. Partial CDR3 DNA: TGTGCCAGTAGTACTCCGGTCGGAGGGGCCACCAAATATAGCAATCAGCCC. Its translation is CASSTPVGGATKYSNQP. The CDR3 reads in full as CASSTPVGGATKYSNQPQHF.

Concerning this clone itself: The read comes to an end 3 residues before the CDR3 does, leaving the germline J gene to fill in the end. V usage is TRBV7-6 and J usage is TRBJ2-3; TRBD1 matches at 7 bases. This CDR3 has 13 residues. Germline values: CDR1 SGHVS, CDR2 FNYEAQ. Partial CDR3 DNA: TGTGCCAGCAGCCCGACAGGGAATCAGCCG. Residues: CASSPTGNQP. The CDR3 reads in full as CASSPTGNQPQYF.

This clone was observed many times. The read ends 3 residues early relative to the CDR3; the germline J gene fills the gap. This chain links TRBV7-6 with TRBJ2-5; D is unclear. Germline assignment: CDR1 SGHVS and CDR2 FNYEAQ. The CDR3 sequence is 16 residues long. With 2 bases removed from V and 7 bases from J, the gap between germline ends came to 20 bases. CDR3 region: CASSLRYGFASATQYF. The CDR3 bases that were read are TGTGCCAGCAGCTTACGTTACGGGTTCGCAAGCGCGACC. Together with reference TRBV7-6 and TRBJ2-5, the CDR3 gives the full variable domain: GAGVSQSPRYKVTKRGQDVALRCDPISGHVSLYWYRQALGQGPEFLTYFNYEAQQDKSGLPNDRFSAERPEGSISTLTIQRTEQRDSAMYRCASSLRYGFASATQYFGPGTRLLVL.

Notes on this clone: The read falls 3 residues short of the CDR3 end, and the missing part is taken from the germline J gene. The genes are TRBV19 and TRBJ1-6; D remains ambiguous. Deletions cut 3 bases from V and 6 bases from J, with 6 bases between. Germline loops: CDR1 LNHDA, CDR2 SQIVND (reference sequence). The length of the CDR3 is 13 residues. The CDR3 bases that were read are TGTGCCAGTAGTATGGGCATTAATTCACCC. Translation gives CASSMGINSP. The entire CDR3 is CASSMGINSPLHF.

This clone was seen repeatedly, ten times or more. The CDR3 is cut off 3 residues early in the read; its end comes from the germline J gene. The chain recombines TRBV30 with TRBJ1-6; D is perhaps TRBD1 (5 bases). Germline values: CDR1 GTSNPN, CDR2 SVGIG (reference sequence). There are 14 residues in the CDR3. V lost 7 bases, J lost 0 bases, and 10 bases lay in between. Incomplete CDR3 DNA: TGTGCCTCGGGGGAAAGCTCCTATAATTCACCC. Translating gives CASGESSYNSP. The entire CDR3 is CASGESSYNSPLHF.

Many counts were recorded for this clone. The CDR3 region is CASSLLAGGPTGELFF. CDR3 bases read: TGCGCCAGCAGCTTGCTAGCGGGGGGGCCTACCGGGGAG. This chain links TRBV5-1 with TRBJ2-2; the match to TRBD2 covers 12 bases. The CDR3 end falls 3 residues outside the read, so it is completed with the germline J gene. The CDR3 has 16 amino acids. Per germline, CDR1 SGHRS and CDR2 YFSETQ. Trimming took 1 base from V and 5 from J; bases not matched to a gene: 3.

This clone was counted at least ten times. The CDR3 end falls 3 residues outside the read, so it is completed with the germline J gene. The chain links TRBV18 to TRBJ2-7, with 9 bases aligning to TRBD1. CDR1 and CDR2 from the germline V gene are KGHSH and LQKENI. The ends lost 3 bases at V and 3 bases at J; junction bases unmatched: 3. This CDR3 has 14 amino acids. This CDR3 reads CASSPGQGLYEQYF. Partial CDR3 DNA: TGTGCCAGCTCACCGGGACAGGGACTCTACGAG. The complete variable domain, with remaining parts taken from reference TRBV18 and TRBJ2-7, reads NAGVMQNPRHLVRRRGQEARLRCSPMKGHSHVYWYRQLPEEGLKFMVYLQKENIIDESGMPKERFSAEFPKEGPSILRIQQVVRGDSAAYFCASSPGQGLYEQYFGPGTRLTVT.

This clone was observed at least ten times. The CDR3 end falls 3 residues outside the read, so it is completed with the germline J gene. The chain combines TRBV5-1 with TRBJ2-5; D may be TRBD1 (7 bases). Germline V gene data show CDR1 as SGHRS and CDR2 as YFSETQ. V shed 3 bases and J shed 3 bases, with 15 bases lying between them. The CDR3 covers 15 residues. CDR3 bases read: TGCGCCAGCAGCTCAGGGGGGCAGTGGAAAGAGACC. It encodes CASSSGGQWKET. The entire CDR3 reads CASSSGGQWKETQYF.

This clone appeared a few times. The read ends 3 residues shy of where the CDR3 ends; the end is completed using the germline J gene. The J gene is TRBJ2-7, the V gene TRBV6-2 or TRBV6-3, with 7 bases that match TRBD2. This CDR3 comprises 14 residues. J lost 1 base, V lost 6 bases, and 6 bases had no gene match. Germline-derived CDR1 and CDR2 are MNHEY and SVGEGT. CDR3 protein: CASRRGGSSYEQYF. The CDR3 bases that were read are TGTGCCAGCAGACGCGGGGGATCATCCTACGAG.

Concerning this clone: The read falls 3 residues short of the CDR3 end, and the missing part is taken from the germline J gene. The chain carries TRBV11-3 and TRBJ1-6; 8 nucleotides match TRBD1. Germline V gene sequence: CDR1 SGHNT, CDR2 YENEEA. The CDR3 is 14 amino acids. The V gene end was trimmed by 5 bases and the J gene end by 9 bases; junction bases not matched to a gene: 6. This CDR3 is CASSAGTGGSPLHF. Incomplete CDR3 DNA: TGTGCCAGCAGCGCCGGAACAGGGGGTTCACCC.

In this sample, this clone turned up many times. From the germline J gene comes the end of the CDR3, since the read stops 3 residues before it. This chain connects TRBV5-4 to TRBJ1-1; a weak D match, TRBD1 (6 bases). V was clipped by 4 bases and J by 5 bases, with 18 bases between them. CDR1 and CDR2 (germline): SGHNT, YYREEE (reference sequence). The CDR3 consists of 15 residues. The covered CDR3 bases are TGTGCCAGCAGCGGAATAAAACAGGGAGAGACTGAA. Translated, it gives CASSGIKQGETE. The full CDR3 protein is CASSGIKQGETEAFF. The full variable domain, its missing parts supplied by reference TRBV5-4 and TRBJ1-1, is ETGVTQSPTHLIKTRGQQVTLRCSSQSGHNTVSWYQQALGQGPQFIFQYYREEENGRGNFPPRFSGLQFPNYSSELNVNALELDDSALYLCASSGIKQGETEAFFGQGTRLTVV.

Regarding this clone: The CDR3 end falls 3 residues outside the read, so it is completed with the germline J gene. J is TRBJ2-1 and V is TRBV11-2; the D is unclear. This CDR3 is built from 13 residues. Germline values: CDR1 SGHAT, CDR2 FQNNGV. V was clipped by 3 bases and J by 5 bases, with 8 bases between them. CDR3 protein: CASSFLLDNEQFF. CDR3 DNA, as far as it was read: TGTGCCAGCAGCTTTTTACTTGACAATGAG.

This clone came up many times. The sequenced fragment ends 3 residues before the CDR3 boundary, so the rest is inferred from the germline J gene. The V gene is TRBV7-3, the J gene TRBJ2-7; 9 nucleotides agree with TRBD2. The germline V gene has CDR1 SGHTA and CDR2 FQGTGA. The J segment lost 1 base and the V segment lost 4 bases, leaving 2 bases of the junction unmatched. CDR3 length: 14 residues. CDR3 region: CASSSSGGSYEQYF. CDR3 DNA, as far as it was read: TGTGCCAGCAGCTCAAGCGGGGGGTCCTACGAG.

This clone was counted ten times or more. The CDR3 extends 3 residues past the end of the read, so its final part is completed from the germline J gene. The same CDR3 arises from other DNA sequences in this sample as well. The chain has TRBV29-1 and TRBJ2-7, with TRBD2 matching 7 bases. This CDR3 has 11 amino acids. CDR1 and CDR2 from the germline V gene are SQVTM and ANQGSEA. V gave up 6 bases and J gave up 4 bases; unmatched junction bases: 3. CDR3 in amino acids: CSVTGGYEQYF. Incomplete CDR3 DNA: TGCAGCGTGACGGGGGGATACGAG.

This clone was seen at least ten times. The CDR3 end is not reached by the read, which stops 3 residues before it; the germline J gene fills it in. The rearrangement joins TRBV28 to TRBJ1-4, with 9 positions matching TRBD1. Germline CDR1 reads MDHEN; CDR2 reads SYDVKM. The CDR3 extends over 15 amino acids. V trimming: 3 bases; J trimming: 8 bases; junction bases outside the gene matches: 7. The part of the CDR3 DNA that was read is TGTGCCAGCAGTTTGGGCGGACAGGGGAAGGAAAAA. It is translated as CASSLGGQGKEK. The whole CDR3 sequence reads CASSLGGQGKEKLFF.

This clone was picked up many times. This chain's CDR3 is CAWSPTGGGEKLFF. Partial CDR3 DNA: TGTGCCTGGAGTCCTACAGGGGGGGGTGAAAAA. The rearrangement uses TRBV30 and TRBJ1-4; 8 nucleotides align to TRBD1. The CDR3 end falls 3 residues outside the read, so it is completed with the germline J gene. Trimming removed 2 bases from V and 7 bases from J; junction bases left unmatched: 6. CDR3 length: 14 amino acids. Germline lookup yields CDR1 GTSNPN and CDR2 SVGIG (reference sequence).